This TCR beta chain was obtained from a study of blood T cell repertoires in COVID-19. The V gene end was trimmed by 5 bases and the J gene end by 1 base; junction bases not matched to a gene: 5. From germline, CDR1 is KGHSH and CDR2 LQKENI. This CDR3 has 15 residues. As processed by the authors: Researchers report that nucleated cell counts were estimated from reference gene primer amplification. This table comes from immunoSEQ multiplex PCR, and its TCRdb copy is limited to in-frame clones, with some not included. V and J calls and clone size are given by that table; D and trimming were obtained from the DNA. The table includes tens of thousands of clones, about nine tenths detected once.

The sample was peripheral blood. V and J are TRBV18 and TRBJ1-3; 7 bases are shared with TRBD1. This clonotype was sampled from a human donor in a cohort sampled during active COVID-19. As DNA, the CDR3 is TGTGCCAGCTCATGGGACAGTCGGTCTGGAAACACCATATATTTT. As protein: CASSWDSRSGNTIYF.